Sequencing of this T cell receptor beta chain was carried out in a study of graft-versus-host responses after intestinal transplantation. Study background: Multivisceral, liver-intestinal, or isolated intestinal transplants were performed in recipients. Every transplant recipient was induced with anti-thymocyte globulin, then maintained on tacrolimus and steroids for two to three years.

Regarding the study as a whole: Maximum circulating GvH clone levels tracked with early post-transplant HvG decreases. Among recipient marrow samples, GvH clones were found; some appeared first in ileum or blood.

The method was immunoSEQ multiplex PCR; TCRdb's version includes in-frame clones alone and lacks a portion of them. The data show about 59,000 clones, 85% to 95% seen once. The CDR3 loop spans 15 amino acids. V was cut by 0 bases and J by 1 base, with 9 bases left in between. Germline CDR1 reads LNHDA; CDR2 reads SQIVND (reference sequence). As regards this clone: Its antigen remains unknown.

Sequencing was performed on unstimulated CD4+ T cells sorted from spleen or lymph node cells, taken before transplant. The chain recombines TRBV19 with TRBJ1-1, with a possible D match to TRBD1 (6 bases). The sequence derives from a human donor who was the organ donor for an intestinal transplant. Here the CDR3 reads CASSIDSDRNTEAFF. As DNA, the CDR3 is TGTGCCAGTAGTATAGATTCGGACAGGAACACTGAAGCTTTCTTT.